This T cell receptor (beta chain) came from a study of blood T cell repertoires in COVID-19. Study details: Whether acute or convalescent, the COVID-19 samples came from the United States, Italy and Spain. T cells, B-cell-depleted T cells, or PBMCs supplied cDNA or gDNA.

Per the original data handling: The authors estimated nucleated cell counts from reference gene primer amplification. Sequencing was performed with immunoSEQ multiplex PCR; in TCRdb, only in-frame clones are kept and a portion is missing. For V, J and clone size, that table is used; D and trimming come from the DNA. Of just under 350,000 clones in the sample, 87% were seen once. The Seattle patients, enrolled during active infection, were followed longitudinally. Germline CDR1 reads LNHDA; CDR2 reads SQIVND (reference sequence). The ends lost 5 bases at V and 10 bases at J; junction bases unmatched: 12. This CDR3 comprises 15 residues.

This rearrangement joins TRBV19 to TRBJ1-4; 8 positions match TRBD1. Sequenced input: peripheral blood. This clonotype was sampled from a woman aged 45-65 years with COVID-19, enrolled during active disease. The CDR3 nucleotides are TGTGCCAGTAGTGCGACAGGGGAGCCTACGGGAAAACTGTTTTTT. Translation gives CASSATGEPTGKLFF.